A single sample gave rise to the 23 T cell receptor beta chains below, sequenced in a study of response to subunit inactivated influenza vaccine. TCRdb analysed the RT-PCR reads with MiXCR anew, one entry per CDR3 protein. The sample lists hundreds of thousands of distinct CDR3 sequences, approximately 24% occurring once. The source material was CD4+ T cells sorted from PBMCs, sampled 5 days after vaccination. These receptors all come from a man in his forties or fifties who received an inactivated influenza vaccine.

There are a few counts of this clonotype. J is TRBJ2-3 and V is TRBV20-1; 12 positions agree with TRBD2. V trimming: 5 bases; J trimming: 6 bases; junction bases outside the gene matches: 6. The V gene's germline CDR1 is DFQATT and CDR2 SNEGSKA (reference sequence). The CDR3 is 14 residues long. CDR3 residues: CSAPRLAGVDTQYF. The CDR3 DNA is TGCAGTGCTCCCCGACTAGCGGGAGTGGATACGCAGTATTTT.

At least ten counts were recorded for this clonotype. The chain uses TRBV18 and TRBJ1-1; D ambiguous. CDR1 and CDR2 (germline): KGHSH, LQKENI. This CDR3 has 14 residues. V was clipped by 2 bases and J by 3 bases, with 10 bases between them. In DNA form, the CDR3 reads TGTGCCAGCTCACCAGGTTTGGCAGACACTGAAGCTTTCTTT. Translation gives CASSPGLADTEAFF.

This clonotype was seen just once. A clone one base away is much larger, so this may be a read error. This rearrangement joins TRBV20-1 to TRBJ2-1; maybe TRBD1 (5 bases). The CDR3 runs to 16 residues. Germline-derived CDR1 and CDR2 are DFQATT and SNEGSKA (reference sequence). The CDR3 DNA reads as TGCTGTGCTAGAGATTTGGCAGGGAACACCCGCCCTGAGCAGTTCTTC. Residues: CCARDLAGNTRPEQFF.

V and J are TRBV20-1 and TRBJ2-7; D unresolved. Germline CDR1 reads DFQATT; CDR2 reads SNEGSKA (reference sequence). CDR3 length: 13 amino acids. With 6 bases removed from V and 2 bases from J, the gap between germline ends came to 14 bases. The CDR3 loop reads CSAVDWYAYEQYF. The CDR3 DNA follows: TGCAGTGCCGTTGACTGGTATGCCTACGAGCAGTACTTC.

The CDR3 reads CSARVSGTGYTEAFF. CDR3 DNA sequence: TGCAGTGCTAGAGTGTCCGGGACAGGTTACACTGAAGCTTTCTTT. J is TRBJ1-1 and V is TRBV20-1; 8 bases are a match to TRBD1. The ends lost 1 base at V and 3 bases at J; junction bases unmatched: 7. The CDR3 length is 15 residues. In germline, CDR1 is DFQATT, CDR2 SNEGSKA (reference sequence).

V is TRBV29-1 and J is TRBJ2-1; 9 nucleotides line up with TRBD2. Trimming removed 4 bases from V and 9 bases from J; junction bases left unmatched: 13. The CDR3 covers 15 residues. Germline V CDR1 and CDR2: SQVTM, ANQGSEA. The CDR3 protein is CSVGFGLAGPGEQFF. Written as DNA, the CDR3 is TGCAGCGTTGGTTTTGGGCTAGCGGGACCGGGTGAGCAGTTCTTC.

The CDR3 DNA is TGTGCCAGCAGCTTGGGGACAGGGCATCAGCCCCAGCATTTT. Translation gives CASSLGTGHQPQHF. The chain couples TRBV7-2 to TRBJ1-5; TRBD1 agrees at 9 bases. CDR3 length: 14 amino acids. The J segment lost 5 bases and the V segment lost 3 bases, leaving 2 bases of the junction unmatched. Looked up from germline, CDR1 is SGHTA and CDR2 is FQGNSA.

The rearrangement uses TRBV9 and TRBJ2-3; D gene ambiguous. V was clipped by 0 bases and J by 5 bases, with 13 bases between them. The CDR3 covers 15 residues. In germline, CDR1 is SGDLS, CDR2 YYNGEE. CDR3 DNA sequence: TGTGCCAGCAGCGTAGTAGGGTACGATGGAGATACGCAGTATTTT. Protein: CASSVVGYDGDTQYF.

V gene TRBV6-1 combines with J gene TRBJ2-7; TRBD1 matches at 9 bases. The CDR3 covers 16 residues. J was trimmed by 1 base and V by 10 bases; bases with no gene match: 14. Germline V CDR1 and CDR2: MNHNS, SASEGT. Here the CDR3 reads CATRPTAGTGSYEQYF. The CDR3 DNA is TGTGCCACCAGACCAACGGCGGGGACAGGGTCCTACGAGCAGTACTTC.

The V gene is TRBV10-3, the J gene TRBJ2-7, with D uncertain. The CDR3 extends over 13 amino acids. Trimming took off 4 bases at V and 6 bases at J, with 13 bases between the two ends. In germline, CDR1 is ENHRY, CDR2 SYGVKD. CDR3 residues: CAISGPGSVEQYF. Written as DNA, the CDR3 is TGTGCCATCAGTGGGCCTGGGTCCGTCGAGCAGTACTTC.

This clonotype was picked up a small number of times. The rearrangement links TRBV5-1 to TRBJ2-6; 10 bases align to TRBD1. With V trimmed by 4 bases and J by 0 bases, 10 bases remained unmatched. Germline CDR1 reads SGHRS; CDR2 reads YFSETQ. The CDR3 has 19 residues. The DNA of the CDR3 is TGCGCCAGCAGCACCGGGACAGGGGAGGCCCTCTCTGGGGCCAACGTCCTGACTTTC. This translates into CASSTGTGEALSGANVLTF.

The chain combines TRBV15 with TRBJ2-5; D is ambiguous. CDR1 and CDR2 (germline): LNHNV, YYDKDF (reference sequence). The CDR3 totals 12 residues. With 4 bases removed from V and 4 bases from J, the gap between germline ends came to 7 bases. The DNA for the CDR3 is TGTGCCACCAGCAATACCTTAGAGACCCAGTACTTC. Amino acids: CATSNTLETQYF.

Here the CDR3 DNA reads TGTGCCAGCAGCGCGCCAGGGGGCACAGATACGCAGTATTTT. Its protein is CASSAPGGTDTQYF. The genes are TRBV5-6 and TRBJ2-3; D is perhaps TRBD1 (6 bases). CDR1 and CDR2 (germline): SGHDT, YYEEEE. This CDR3 is 14 amino acids long. Trimming removed 4 bases at V and 1 base at J, with 10 bases between.

This chain links TRBV18 with TRBJ2-3, with D possibly matching TRBD2 (5 bases). V was trimmed by 1 base and J by 4 bases, leaving 9 bases between them. This CDR3 is built from 14 residues. Germline V gene data show CDR1 as KGHSH and CDR2 as LQKENI. The CDR3 loop is CASSPLFGADTQYF. The CDR3 nucleotides read TGTGCCAGCTCACCACTTTTCGGGGCAGATACGCAGTATTTT.

V gene TRBV20-1 combines with J gene TRBJ2-7; tentative D call: TRBD2 (6 bases). Germline CDR1 is DFQATT and CDR2 is SNEGSKA (reference sequence). Trimming shortened V by 1 base and J by 0 bases, and 16 bases separated the two germline ends. CDR3 size: 16 residues. The DNA of the CDR3 is TGCAGTGCTAGAGTTCTCGGGGGTGCGAGCTCCTACGAGCAGTACTTC. Amino acids: CSARVLGGASSYEQYF.

This chain links TRBV7-8 with TRBJ1-1; D possibly corresponds to TRBD1 (6 bases). V gave up 2 bases and J gave up 7 bases, with 11 bases separating them. There are 13 residues in the CDR3. CDR1 is SGHVS, CDR2 FQNEAQ, per germline. The CDR3 coding sequence is TGTGCCAGCAGCTTATACAGGGATATTGAAGCTTTCTTT. Translating gives CASSLYRDIEAFF.

Only a few counts were recorded for this clonotype. This sequence joins TRBV20-1 and TRBJ1-5; D is unclear. Germline CDR1 DFQATT, CDR2 SNEGSKA (reference sequence). The CDR3 has 13 amino acids. Trimming pared 3 bases from V and 2 bases from J, leaving 8 bases between. The CDR3 DNA follows: TGCAGTGCTAGCCCGGATGGCAATCAGCCCCAGCATTTT. It is translated as CSASPDGNQPQHF.

V and J are TRBV12-3 or TRBV12-4 and TRBJ2-1; TRBD2 matches at 9 bases. V gave up 3 bases and J gave up 6 bases; unmatched junction bases: 15. The CDR3 has 18 amino acids. The CDR3 loop reads CASSLMSLAGFLSNEQFF. The CDR3 DNA sequence: TGTGCCAGCAGTTTGATGAGTCTAGCGGGATTTCTGTCCAATGAGCAGTTCTTC.

The chain is built from TRBV20-1 and TRBJ2-7, with TRBD2 matching 10 bases. CDR3 length equals 14 residues. V was pared by 2 bases and J by 1 base, with 2 bases of the junction left unmatched. Germline V gene lookup returns CDR1 DFQATT and CDR2 SNEGSKA (reference sequence). As DNA, the CDR3 is TGCAGTGCTAGAAAACTAGCGGGATCCTACGAGCAGTACTTC. The encoded protein is CSARKLAGSYEQYF.

Concerning this clonotype: The junction differs from germline at one of its ends, possibly a read error. The chain combines TRBV7-2 with TRBJ2-7, with 7 bases lining up with TRBD2. The length of the CDR3 is 14 residues. The germline gives CDR1 SGHTA, CDR2 FQGNSA. The CDR3, as DNA: TGTGCCAGCAGCCCCCTGCGGGAGATAGGGGAGCAGCACTTC. Its translation is CASSPLREIGEQHF.

This rearrangement joins TRBV29-1 to TRBJ2-3; D unresolved. Trimming shortened V by 5 bases and J by 1 base, and 13 bases separated the two germline ends. CDR3 length: 14 amino acids. The germline CDR1 and CDR2 sequences are SQVTM and ANQGSEA. The CDR3 nucleotides are TGCAGCGTTAGGCCGCGGAGCGGCACAGATACGCAGTATTTT. It yields the protein CSVRPRSGTDTQYF.

The chain is built from TRBV9 and TRBJ2-2; D is perhaps TRBD1 (6 bases). Trimming pared 0 bases from V and 4 bases from J, leaving 13 bases between. Germline-derived CDR1 and CDR2 are SGDLS and YYNGEE. This CDR3 is built from 16 residues. Here the CDR3 DNA reads TGTGCCAGCAGCGTAGTTACAGGGCCATCCACCGGGGAGCTGTTTTTT. This codes for CASSVVTGPSTGELFF.

This clonotype was seen only a few times. This sequence joins TRBV6-1 and TRBJ2-7; D is perhaps TRBD1 (5 bases). Per the germline V gene, CDR1 is MNHNS and CDR2 is SASEGT. With 5 bases removed from V and 5 bases from J, the gap between germline ends came to 19 bases. This CDR3 contains 15 residues. The CDR3 reads CASSQGAESIHEQYF. The DNA of the CDR3 is TGTGCCAGCAGTCAAGGGGCAGAAAGTATCCACGAGCAGTACTTC.